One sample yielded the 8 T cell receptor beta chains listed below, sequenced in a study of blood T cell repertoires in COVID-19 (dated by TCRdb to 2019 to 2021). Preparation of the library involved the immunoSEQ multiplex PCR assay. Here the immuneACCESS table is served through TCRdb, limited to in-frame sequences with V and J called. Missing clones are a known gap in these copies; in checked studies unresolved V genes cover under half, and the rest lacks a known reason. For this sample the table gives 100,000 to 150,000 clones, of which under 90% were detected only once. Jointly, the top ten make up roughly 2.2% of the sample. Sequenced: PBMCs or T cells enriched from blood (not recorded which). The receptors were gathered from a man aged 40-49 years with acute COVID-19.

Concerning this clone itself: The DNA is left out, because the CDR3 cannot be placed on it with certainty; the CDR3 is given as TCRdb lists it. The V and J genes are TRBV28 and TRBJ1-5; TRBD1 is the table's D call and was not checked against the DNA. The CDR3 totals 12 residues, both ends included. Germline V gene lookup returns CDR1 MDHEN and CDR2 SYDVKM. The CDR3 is CASSSSDRGQNF.

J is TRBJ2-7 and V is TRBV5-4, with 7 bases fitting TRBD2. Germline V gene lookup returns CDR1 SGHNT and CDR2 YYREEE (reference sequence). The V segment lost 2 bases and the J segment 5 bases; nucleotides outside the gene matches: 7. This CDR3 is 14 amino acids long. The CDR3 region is CASSLSGISDEQYF. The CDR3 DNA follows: TGTGCCAGCAGCTTAAGCGGGATCTCGGACGAGCAGTACTTC.

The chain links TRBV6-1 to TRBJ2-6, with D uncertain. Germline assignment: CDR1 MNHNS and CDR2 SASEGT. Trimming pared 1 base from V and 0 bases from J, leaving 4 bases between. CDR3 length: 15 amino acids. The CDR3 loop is CASSEVYSGANVLTF. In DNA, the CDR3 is TGTGCCAGCAGTGAAGTCTACTCTGGGGCCAACGTCCTGACTTTC.

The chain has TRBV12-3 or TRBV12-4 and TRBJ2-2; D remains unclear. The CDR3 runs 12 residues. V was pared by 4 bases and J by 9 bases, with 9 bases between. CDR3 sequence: CASSSRSRELFF. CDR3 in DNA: TGTGCCAGCAGTTCCCGTAGTCGGGAGCTGTTTTTT.

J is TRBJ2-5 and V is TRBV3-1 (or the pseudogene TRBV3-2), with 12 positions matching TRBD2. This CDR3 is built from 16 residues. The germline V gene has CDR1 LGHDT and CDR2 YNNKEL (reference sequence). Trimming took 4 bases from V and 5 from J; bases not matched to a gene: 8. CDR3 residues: CASSLSASGGAETQYF. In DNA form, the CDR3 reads TGTGCCAGCAGCCTCTCGGCTAGCGGGGGGGCGGAGACCCAGTACTTC.

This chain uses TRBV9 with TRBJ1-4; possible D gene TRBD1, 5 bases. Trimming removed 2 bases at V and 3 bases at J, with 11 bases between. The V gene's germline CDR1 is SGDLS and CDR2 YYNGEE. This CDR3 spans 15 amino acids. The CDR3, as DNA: TGTGCCAGCAGCGTCACAGGAGATTCTAATGAAAAACTGTTTTTT. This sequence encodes CASSVTGDSNEKLFF.

The CDR3 loop is CASSPVSSTDTQYF. The CDR3 bases are TGTGCCAGCTCACCCGTATCCTCCACAGATACGCAGTATTTT. The J gene is TRBJ2-3, the V gene TRBV18; unclear D gene. Germline V gene lookup returns CDR1 KGHSH and CDR2 LQKENI. Trimming left V 3 bases short and J 2 bases short, with 9 bases between. The CDR3 loop spans 14 amino acids.

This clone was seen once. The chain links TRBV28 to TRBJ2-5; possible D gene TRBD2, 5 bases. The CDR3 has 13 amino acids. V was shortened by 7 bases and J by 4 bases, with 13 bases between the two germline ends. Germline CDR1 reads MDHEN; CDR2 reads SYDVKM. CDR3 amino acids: CASTTQGGETQYF. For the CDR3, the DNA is TGTGCCAGCACCACGCAAGGAGGAGAGACCCAGTACTTC.